This paragraph reports one T cell receptor (beta chain). As yet, its antigen is unknown. Germline values: CDR1 SGHRS, CDR2 YFSETQ. V dropped 4 bases and J dropped 7; count of bases not matched to a gene: 5. The CDR3 is made up of 14 amino acids. Primers included in the PCR were 60 Vbeta and 13 Jbeta primers. Sequencing was performed with immunoSEQ multiplex PCR; in TCRdb, only in-frame clones are kept and a portion is missing. The profile shows around 150,000 clones, roughly four fifths of them singletons. This entry is derived from a study of cytomegalovirus exposure and HLA in healthy donors. Study-level findings and limits: Sequencing depth across donors, presence/absence analyses assumed, was roughly uniform. For TCR beta chains, V- and J-gene trimming was later linked to a missense DCLRE1C variant.

The rearrangement uses TRBV5-1 and TRBJ1-6; the match to TRBD1 covers 7 bases. The sequence was obtained from a middle-aged man in good health and CMV-seropositive. Sequencing input: PBMCs. The CDR3 DNA is TGCGCCAGCAGCGATGGGACAGTAAATTCACCCCTCCACTTT. Amino acid sequence: CASSDGTVNSPLHF. Complete variable domain (other parts from reference TRBV5-1 and TRBJ1-6): KAGVTQTPRYLIKTRGQQVTLSCSPISGHRSVSWYQQTPGQGLQFLFEYFSETQRNKGNFPGRFSGRQFSNSRSEMNVSTLELGDSALYLCASSDGTVNSPLHFGNGTRLTVT.